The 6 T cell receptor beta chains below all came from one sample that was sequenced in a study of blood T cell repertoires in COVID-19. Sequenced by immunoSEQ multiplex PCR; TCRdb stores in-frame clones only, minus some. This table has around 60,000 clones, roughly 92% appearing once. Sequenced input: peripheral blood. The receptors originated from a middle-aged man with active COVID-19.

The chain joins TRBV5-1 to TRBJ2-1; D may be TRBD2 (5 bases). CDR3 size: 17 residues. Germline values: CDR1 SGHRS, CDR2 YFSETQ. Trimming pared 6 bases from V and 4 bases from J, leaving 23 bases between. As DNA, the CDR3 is TGCGCCAGCACTCTACAGAGCATATCGGGGTTATACAATGAGCAGTTCTTC. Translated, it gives CASTLQSISGLYNEQFF. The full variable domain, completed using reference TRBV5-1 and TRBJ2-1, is KAGVTQTPRYLIKTRGQQVTLSCSPISGHRSVSWYQQTPGQGLQFLFEYFSETQRNKGNFPGRFSGRQFSNSRSEMNVSTLELGDSALYLCASTLQSISGLYNEQFFGPGTRLTVL.

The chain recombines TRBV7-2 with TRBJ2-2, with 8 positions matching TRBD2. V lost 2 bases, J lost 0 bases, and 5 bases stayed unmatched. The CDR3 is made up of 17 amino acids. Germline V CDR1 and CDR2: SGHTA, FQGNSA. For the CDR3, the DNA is TGTGCCAGCAGCTTACTAGCGGGCCTAGCGAACACCGGGGAGCTGTTTTTT. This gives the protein CASSLLAGLANTGELFF.

The CDR3 sequence is CAWTLWGRRNGELFF. CDR3 nucleotide sequence: TGTGCCTGGACCTTGTGGGGGCGCCGCAACGGGGAGCTGTTTTTT. The chain carries TRBV30 and TRBJ2-2; D may be TRBD1 (6 bases). Germline CDR1 is GTSNPN and CDR2 is SVGIG (reference sequence). V lost 4 bases and J lost 7, with 19 bases in between. The CDR3 totals 15 residues.

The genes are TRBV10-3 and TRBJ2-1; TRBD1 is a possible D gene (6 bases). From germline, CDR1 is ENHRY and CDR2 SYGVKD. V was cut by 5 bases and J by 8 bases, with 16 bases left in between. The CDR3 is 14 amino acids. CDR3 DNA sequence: TGTGCCATCAGTAACCCCCCACAGGGCGATGAGCAGTTCTTC. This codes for CAISNPPQGDEQFF.

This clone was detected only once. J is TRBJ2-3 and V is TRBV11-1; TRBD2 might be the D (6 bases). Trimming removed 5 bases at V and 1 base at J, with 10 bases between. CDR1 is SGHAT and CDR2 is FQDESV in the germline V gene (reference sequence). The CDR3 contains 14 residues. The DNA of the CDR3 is TGTGCCAGCAGCGTGGGACTGCGCACAGATACGCAGTATTTT. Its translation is CASSVGLRTDTQYF. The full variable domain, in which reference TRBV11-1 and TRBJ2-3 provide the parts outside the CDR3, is EAEVAQSPRYKITEKSQAVAFWCDPISGHATLYWYRQILGQGPELLVQFQDESVVDDSQLPKDRFSAERLKGVDSTLKIQPAELGDSAMYLCASSVGLRTDTQYFGPGTRLTVL.

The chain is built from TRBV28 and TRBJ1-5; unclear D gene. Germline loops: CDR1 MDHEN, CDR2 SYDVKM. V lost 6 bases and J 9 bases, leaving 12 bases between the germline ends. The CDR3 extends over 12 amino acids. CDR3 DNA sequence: TGTGCCAGCAGCCTTCGCGGCAGGCCCCAGCATTTT. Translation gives CASSLRGRPQHF. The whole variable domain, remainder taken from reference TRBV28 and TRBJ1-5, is DVKVTQSSRYLVKRTGEKVFLECVQDMDHENMFWYRQDPGLGLRLIYFSYDVKMKEKGDIPEGYSVSREKKERFSLILESASTNQTSMYLCASSLRGRPQHFGDGTRLSIL.